This TCR beta chain was retrieved from a study of patients and donors after allogeneic stem cell transplantation. TCRdb reprocessed the RT-PCR reads via MiXCR and lists one record per CDR3 protein. Of over 130,000 distinct CDR3 sequences in the sample, roughly two fifths were seen once. This clonotype has more than one count but fewer than ten. V lost 3 bases to trimming and J lost 10 bases; unmatched junction nucleotides: 5. The CDR3 sequence is 15 residues long. In germline, CDR1 is SGHAT, CDR2 FQNNGV. Sequencing was performed on blood, either unsorted or a sorted T cell fraction (not recorded which). The V and J genes are TRBV11-2 and TRBJ1-6, with 11 bases aligning to TRBD1. The receptor's source is a human donor who was either an allogeneic HSCT recipient or a stem cell or donor lymphocyte infusion donor (not recorded which). It is not recorded whose cells these are; they may come from a transplant donor. CDR3 in DNA: TGTGCCAGCAGCTTCTTCGGGACAGGGGGATCACCCCTCCACTTT. Translated: CASSFFGTGGSPLHF.